This TCR beta chain is from a study of beta chain features in type 1 diabetes. Study-wide background: In age, gender and cell yields, patients were similar to healthy donors.

With 7 bases clipped from V and 2 bases from J, the junction kept 4 bases outside the gene matches. CDR3 length equals 14 residues. Germline V gives CDR1 SGHRS, CDR2 YFSETQ. Points from the study as a whole: The VDJ junctions of type 1 diabetes patients carried fewer insertions and more deletions. Shortening of TCRB CDR3s, moderate but significant, appeared in all four CD4+ subsets of Type 1 diabetes patients. There was no resolution here of whether HLA type influences TCRB rearrangement.

The entirety of the isolated RNA underwent reverse transcription, so expressed TCRB transcripts were sequenced. Sequencing used immunoSEQ multiplex PCR; TCRdb keeps in-frame clones, though not all of them. The sample lists about 340,000 clones; 13% were seen once. Populations isolated by sorting all had purity greater than 95%. This clone has a handful of counts. The antigen is unknown. This sequence was found in a woman aged 18-35 years with type 1 diabetes. Sequenced material: naive CD4+ T cells from blood. The V call is TRBV5-1, the J call TRBJ2-1; 9 nucleotides align to TRBD1. CDR3 DNA sequence: TGCGCCAGCCGCCGGACAGGGGCCTACAATGAGCAGTTCTTC. This codes for CASRRTGAYNEQFF. Supplemented by reference TRBV5-1 and TRBJ2-1, the full variable domain reads KAGVTQTPRYLIKTRGQQVTLSCSPISGHRSVSWYQQTPGQGLQFLFEYFSETQRNKGNFPGRFSGRQFSNSRSEMNVSTLELGDSALYLCASRRTGAYNEQFFGPGTRLTVL.